The 20 T cell receptor beta chains listed next were all sequenced from one sample in a study of blood T cell repertoires in COVID-19. Repertoires were generated with immunoSEQ multiplex PCR, while TCRdb's copy carries only in-frame clones and drops some. The sample lists about 220,000 clones, roughly 85% occurring once. Source material: peripheral blood. The receptors stem from a woman aged 70 to 79 with COVID-19, enrolled during active disease.

The rearrangement links TRBV11-3 to TRBJ1-2, with D possibly matching TRBD1 (6 bases). The CDR3 length is 13 residues. Per germline, CDR1 SGHNT and CDR2 YENEEA. Trimming left V 4 bases short and J 6 bases short, with 12 bases between. Here the CDR3 reads CASSSTGFNGYTF. The CDR3 nucleotides are TGTGCCAGCAGCTCAACAGGGTTTAATGGCTACACCTTC.

The rearrangement joins TRBV5-5 to TRBJ2-1, with TRBD2 as a possible D gene (6 bases). From germline, CDR1 is SGHKS and CDR2 YYEKEE (reference sequence). The CDR3 totals 15 residues. Trimming stripped 4 bases from V and 5 bases from J, with 16 bases between. The CDR3 loop is CASSRGWRADNEQFF. The CDR3, as DNA: TGTGCCAGCAGCCGGGGTTGGAGGGCCGACAATGAGCAGTTCTTC.

The V call is TRBV2, the J call TRBJ1-1; 7 bases map to TRBD1. Germline assignment: CDR1 SNHLY and CDR2 FYNNEI. The CDR3 loop spans 15 amino acids. The V and J ends lost 6 bases and 0 bases, in that order; junction bases with no gene match: 7. The CDR3, as DNA: TGTGCCAGCAGGAAGACAGGGCTGATGAACACTGAAGCTTTCTTT. It translates to CASRKTGLMNTEAFF.

V usage is TRBV7-9 and J usage is TRBJ2-2, with a tentative D call TRBD2 (5 bases). The V gene's germline CDR1 is SEHNR and CDR2 FQNEAQ (reference sequence). The V and J ends lost 1 base and 4 bases respectively, with 10 bases between them. CDR3 size: 15 residues. CDR3 sequence reads: CASSLGGRGTGELFF. CDR3 nucleotide sequence: TGTGCCAGCAGCTTAGGAGGACGGGGCACCGGGGAGCTGTTTTTT.

V gene TRBV11-2 combines with J gene TRBJ1-1, with D hard to call. The CDR3 length is 12 residues. CDR1 and CDR2 from the germline V gene are SGHAT and FQNNGV. Between the trimmed V and J ends, which lost 7 bases and 1 base, there was a span of 7 bases. This CDR3 is CASTRGNTEAFF. The CDR3, as DNA: TGTGCCAGCACGAGAGGGAACACTGAAGCTTTCTTT.

The gene calls are TRBV6-5 and TRBJ1-1; no clear D gene. The V gene's germline CDR1 is MNHEY and CDR2 SVGAGI. The CDR3 sequence is 11 residues long. V dropped 8 bases and J dropped 3 bases, with 7 bases sitting between them. The CDR3 nucleotides read TGTGCCAGCGGCCGGGACACTGAAGCTTTCTTT. Translating gives CASGRDTEAFF.

The chain has TRBV7-9 and TRBJ1-1; TRBD1 might be the D (5 bases). CDR3 length: 13 residues. Trimming pared 4 bases from V and 7 bases from J, leaving 13 bases between. Per the germline V gene, CDR1 is SEHNR and CDR2 is FQNEAQ (reference sequence). CDR3 sequence reads: CASSYIDSNEAFF. The CDR3 coding sequence is TGTGCCAGCAGCTACATCGACAGCAATGAAGCTTTCTTT.

The V and J genes are TRBV5-1 and TRBJ2-7; 8 bases are shared with TRBD1. After removal of 1 base from V and 1 base from J, the junction contained 13 bases not matched to a gene. The germline V gene encodes CDR1 SGHRS and CDR2 YFSETQ. CDR3 length equals 18 residues. In DNA, the CDR3 is TGCGCCAGCAGCTTGATACATTATCGTAGGACAGGGTCCTACGAGCAGTACTTC. Translation gives CASSLIHYRRTGSYEQYF.

The chain is built from TRBV20-1 and TRBJ2-7; TRBD2 aligns across 13 bases. The CDR3 extends over 15 amino acids. Germline V gene data show CDR1 as DFQATT and CDR2 as SNEGSKA (reference sequence). The trim removed 3 bases at V and 6 bases at J, leaving 8 bases unmatched. DNA for the CDR3: TGCAGTGCTAGTAAGTCAGGACTAGCGGGAGTCGAGCAGTACTTC. Encoded protein: CSASKSGLAGVEQYF.

This clone was detected only a few times. The chain combines TRBV24-1 with TRBJ1-3, with TRBD1 matching over 8 bases. The CDR3 runs 16 residues. Trimming removed 4 bases from V and 2 bases from J; junction bases left unmatched: 6. Germline CDR1 is KGHDR and CDR2 is SFDVKD. CDR3: CATSDPGGPAGNTIYF. In nucleotides, the CDR3 is TGTGCCACCAGTGACCCAGGGGGCCCGGCTGGAAACACCATATATTTT.

This chain links TRBV4-3 with TRBJ2-3, with no clear D. Germline loops: CDR1 LGHNA, CDR2 YSLEER. The CDR3 is 12 amino acids. V gave up 2 bases and J gave up 5 bases, with 5 bases separating them. The chain's CDR3 is CASSQNQDTQYF. DNA of the CDR3: TGCGCCAGCAGCCAAAATCAAGATACGCAGTATTTT.

This chain connects TRBV6-6 to TRBJ2-7; TRBD2 aligns across 7 bases. V trimming: 5 bases; J trimming: 0 bases; junction bases outside the gene matches: 10. This CDR3 region has 16 residues. CDR1 is MNHNY, CDR2 SVGAGI, per germline (reference sequence). The chain's CDR3 is CASSRPPGLPSYEQYF. CDR3 in DNA: TGTGCCAGCAGTCGCCCCCCGGGACTACCCTCCTACGAGCAGTACTTC.

This clone was counted a single time. The genes are TRBV6-5 and TRBJ1-1; 8 bases are a match to TRBD1. The CDR3 runs to 15 residues. Germline loops: CDR1 MNHEY, CDR2 SVGAGI. V trimming: 0 bases; J trimming: 7 bases; junction bases outside the gene matches: 7. The CDR3 DNA follows: TGTGCCAGCAGTTACTCCACAGGGGGGATATATGAAGCTTTCTTT. Its translation is CASSYSTGGIYEAFF.

This clone was seen a single time. The V gene is TRBV19, the J gene TRBJ2-1; D might be TRBD2 (6 bases). V was pared by 0 bases and J by 5 bases, with 8 bases between. The CDR3 covers 14 residues. Germline CDR1 reads LNHDA; CDR2 reads SQIVND (reference sequence). The CDR3 region has the DNA TGTGCCAGTAGTATAGACAGGGAGGACAATGAGCAGTTCTTC. Amino acid sequence: CASSIDREDNEQFF.

This clone was found once. The chain combines TRBV5-4 with TRBJ2-3; D gene ambiguous. Looked up from germline, CDR1 is SGHNT and CDR2 is YYREEE (reference sequence). The germline V and J ends were trimmed by 1 base and 3 bases, with 12 bases remaining between them. The CDR3 is 15 amino acids. In nucleotides, the CDR3 is TGTGCCAGCAGCTTGAGGTCAGGAATAACAGATACGCAGTATTTT. Its protein product is CASSLRSGITDTQYF.

The chain recombines TRBV4-2 with TRBJ1-1; 9 bases are a match to TRBD1. Germline CDR1 is LGHNA and CDR2 is YNFKEQ. Unmatched junction bases numbered 8, after V lost 4 bases and J lost 5 bases. The CDR3 runs to 15 residues. The chain's CDR3 is CASSPRTGEVTEAFF. As DNA, the CDR3 is TGTGCCAGCAGCCCGAGGACAGGGGAGGTAACTGAAGCTTTCTTT.

The rearrangement uses TRBV7-2 and TRBJ1-2, with 8 positions matching TRBD1. This CDR3 is built from 15 residues. Looked up from germline, CDR1 is SGHTA and CDR2 is FQGNSA. Unmatched junction bases numbered 4, after V lost 3 bases and J lost 1 base. The DNA of the CDR3 is TGTGCCAGCAGCTTCGACAGGGGTGTTAACTATGGCTACACCTTC. Translated: CASSFDRGVNYGYTF.

This chain links TRBV15 with TRBJ1-1, with D tentatively TRBD1 (5 bases). CDR3 length: 15 amino acids. Trimming took 4 bases from V and 1 from J, leaving 13 bases between them. Germline CDR1 reads LNHNV; CDR2 reads YYDKDF (reference sequence). The CDR3 protein is CATSNQGWENTEAFF. CDR3 sequence (DNA): TGTGCCACCAGCAATCAGGGATGGGAGAACACTGAAGCTTTCTTT.

This clone was seen only once. CDR3 nucleotide sequence: TGTGCCAGCAATACGGACACCGGGGAGCTGTTTTTT. Encoded protein: CASNTDTGELFF. This chain uses TRBV28 with TRBJ2-2; D gene unclear. The V and J ends lost 7 bases and 3 bases respectively, with 6 bases between them. CDR1 and CDR2 (germline): MDHEN, SYDVKM. This CDR3 has 12 amino acids.

The CDR3: CASSSLQYNEQFF. The DNA of the CDR3 is TGTGCCAGCAGTTCCCTCCAGTACAATGAGCAGTTCTTC. V usage is TRBV12-3 or TRBV12-4 and J usage is TRBJ2-1; no clear D. CDR3 length: 13 amino acids. With 4 bases removed from V and 4 bases from J, the gap between germline ends came to 8 bases.